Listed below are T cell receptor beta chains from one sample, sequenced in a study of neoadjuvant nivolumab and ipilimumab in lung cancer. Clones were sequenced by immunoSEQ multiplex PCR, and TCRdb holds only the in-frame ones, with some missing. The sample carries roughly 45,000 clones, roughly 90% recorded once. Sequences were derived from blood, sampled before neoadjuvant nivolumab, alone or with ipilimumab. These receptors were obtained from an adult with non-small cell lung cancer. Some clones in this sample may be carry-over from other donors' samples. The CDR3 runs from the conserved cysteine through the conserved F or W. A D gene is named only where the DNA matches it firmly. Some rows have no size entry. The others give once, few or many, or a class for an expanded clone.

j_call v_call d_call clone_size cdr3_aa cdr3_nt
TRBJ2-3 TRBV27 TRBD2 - CASSLTSGSTQYF TGTGCCAGCAGTTTGACTAGCGGGAGTACGCAGTATTTT
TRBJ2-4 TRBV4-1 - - CASSQSALRIQYF TGCGCCAGCAGCCAATCAGCCCTGCGCATTCAGTACTTC
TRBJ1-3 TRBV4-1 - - CASSQGDGLSGNTIYF TGCGCCAGCAGCCAAGGGGACGGCCTCTCTGGAAACACCATATATTTT
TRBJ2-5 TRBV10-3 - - CAISTLETQYF TGTGCCATCAGTACGCTAGAGACCCAGTACTTC
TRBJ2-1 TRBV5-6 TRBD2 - CASSRGTSGRAYNEQFF TGTGCCAGCAGCAGGGGGACTAGCGGGAGGGCTTACAATGAGCAGTTCTTC
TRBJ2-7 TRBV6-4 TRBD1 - CASSEDRGGEQYF TGTGCCAGCAGTGAGGACAGGGGGGGCGAGCAGTACTTC
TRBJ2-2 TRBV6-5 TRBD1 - CASRAGTGGHGELFF TGTGCCAGCAGGGCCGGGACAGGGGGCCACGGGGAGCTGTTTTTT
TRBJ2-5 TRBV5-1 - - CASSLGAGRETQYF TGCGCCAGCAGCTTGGGGGCAGGGCGGGAGACCCAGTACTTC
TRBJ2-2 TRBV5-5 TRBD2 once CASSFGLAGITGELFF TGTGCCAGCAGCTTTGGGCTAGCGGGCATTACCGGGGAGCTGTTTTTT
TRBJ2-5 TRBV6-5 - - CASSYSSREETQYF TGTGCCAGCAGTTACTCGTCAAGGGAGGAGACCCAGTACTTC
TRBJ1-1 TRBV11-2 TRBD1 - CASSRQGASTEAFF TGTGCCAGCAGCAGACAGGGGGCGAGCACTGAAGCTTTCTTT
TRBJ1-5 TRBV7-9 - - CASSLGSGRGSNQPQHF TGTGCCAGCAGCTTAGGGTCCGGCAGGGGCAGCAATCAGCCCCAGCATTTT
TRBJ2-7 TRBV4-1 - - CASSQEPGAYEQYF TGCGCCAGCAGCCAAGAACCGGGAGCTTACGAGCAGTACTTC
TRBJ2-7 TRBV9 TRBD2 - CASSVEGGGRVHEQYF TGTGCCAGCAGCGTTGAGGGGGGCGGGAGGGTGCACGAGCAGTACTTC
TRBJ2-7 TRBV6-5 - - CASSYEGEQYF TGTGCCAGCAGTTACGAGGGGGAGCAGTACTTC
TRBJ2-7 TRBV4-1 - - CASSQPPTSFTPYEQYF TGCGCCAGCAGCCAACCACCTACTAGCTTTACCCCCTACGAGCAGTACTTC
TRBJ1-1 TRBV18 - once CASSPSVQGTEAFF TGTGCCAGCTCACCCTCAGTTCAAGGCACTGAAGCTTTCTTT
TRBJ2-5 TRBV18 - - CASSEETQYF TGTGCCAGCTCCGAAGAGACCCAGTACTTC
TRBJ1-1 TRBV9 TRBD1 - CASSSRQGRNTEAFF TGTGCCAGCAGCTCCCGACAGGGACGAAACACTGAAGCTTTCTTT
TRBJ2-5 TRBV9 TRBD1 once CASSVGTGAETQYF TGTGCCAGCAGCGTCGGGACAGGGGCCGAGACCCAGTACTTC
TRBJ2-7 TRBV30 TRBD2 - CAWRPGTSGSYEQYF TGTGCCTGGAGACCCGGGACTAGCGGATCCTACGAGCAGTACTTC
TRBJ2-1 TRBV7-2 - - CASSTTYYNEQFF TGTGCCAGCAGCACGACTTATTACAATGAGCAGTTCTTC
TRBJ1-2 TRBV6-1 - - CASSQTVDYGYTF TGTGCCAGCAGTCAGACAGTTGACTATGGCTACACCTTC
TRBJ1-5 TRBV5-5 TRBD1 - CASSASGTGVSRWDF TGTGCCAGCAGCGCTTCCGGGACAGGGGTTTCCCGGTGGGATTTT
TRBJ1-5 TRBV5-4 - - CASSFGGRGGHSNQPQHF TGTGCCAGCAGCTTTGGTGGCAGGGGAGGTCATAGCAATCAGCCCCAGCATTTT
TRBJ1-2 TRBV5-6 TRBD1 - CASSFRDRVLGGYTF TGTGCCAGCAGCTTCCGGGACAGGGTATTAGGAGGCTACACCTTC
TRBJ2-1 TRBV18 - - CASSPGGGERYEQFF TGTGCCAGCTCACCCGGCGGGGGCGAGAGATATGAGCAGTTCTTC
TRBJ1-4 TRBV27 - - CASSFNGQYNEKLFF TGTGCCAGCAGTTTTAATGGACAGTATAATGAAAAACTGTTTTTT
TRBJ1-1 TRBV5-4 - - CASSLKGRAEAFF TGTGCCAGCAGCTTGAAGGGTCGGGCCGAAGCTTTCTTT
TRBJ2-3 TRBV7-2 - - CASGDVGGGRADTQYF TGTGCCAGCGGAGACGTAGGAGGGGGCAGAGCAGATACGCAGTATTTT
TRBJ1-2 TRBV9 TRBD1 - CASSVGGNRGHYGYTF TGTGCCAGCAGCGTAGGAGGAAACAGGGGGCACTATGGCTACACCTTC
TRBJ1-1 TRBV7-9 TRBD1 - CASRTPTGENTEAFF TGTGCCAGCAGGACCCCGACAGGGGAGAACACTGAAGCTTTCTTT
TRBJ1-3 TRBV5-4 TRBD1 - CASSIGQGTSGNTIYF TGTGCCAGCAGCATAGGACAGGGTACGTCTGGAAACACCATATATTTT
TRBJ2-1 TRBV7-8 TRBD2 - CASRFGLAIYNEQFF TGTGCCAGCAGGTTCGGACTAGCGATCTACAATGAGCAGTTCTTC
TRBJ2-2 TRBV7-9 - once CASSIDNGELFF TGTGCCAGCAGCATAGACAACGGGGAGCTGTTTTTT
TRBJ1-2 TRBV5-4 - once CASRAGDTSNYGYTF TGTGCCAGCAGAGCTGGGGACACTTCTAACTATGGCTACACCTTC
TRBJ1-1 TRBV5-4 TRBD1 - CASSLALGQATEAFF TGTGCCAGCAGCTTGGCCTTAGGACAGGCCACTGAAGCTTTCTTT